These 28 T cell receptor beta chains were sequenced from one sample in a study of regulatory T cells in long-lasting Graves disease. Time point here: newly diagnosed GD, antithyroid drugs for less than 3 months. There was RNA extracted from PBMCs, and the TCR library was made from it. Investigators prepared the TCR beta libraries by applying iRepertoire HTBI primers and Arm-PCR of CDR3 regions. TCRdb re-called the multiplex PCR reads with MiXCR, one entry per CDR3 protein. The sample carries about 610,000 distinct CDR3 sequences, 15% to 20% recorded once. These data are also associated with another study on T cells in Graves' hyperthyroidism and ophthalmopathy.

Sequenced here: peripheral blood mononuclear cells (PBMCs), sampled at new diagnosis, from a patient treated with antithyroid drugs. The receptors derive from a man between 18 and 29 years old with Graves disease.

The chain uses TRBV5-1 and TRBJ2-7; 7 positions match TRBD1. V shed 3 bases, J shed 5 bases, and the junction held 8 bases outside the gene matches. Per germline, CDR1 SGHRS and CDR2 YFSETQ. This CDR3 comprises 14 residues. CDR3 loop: CASSSNGQVDEQYF. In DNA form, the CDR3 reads TGCGCCAGCAGCTCCAATGGACAGGTTGACGAGCAGTACTTC.

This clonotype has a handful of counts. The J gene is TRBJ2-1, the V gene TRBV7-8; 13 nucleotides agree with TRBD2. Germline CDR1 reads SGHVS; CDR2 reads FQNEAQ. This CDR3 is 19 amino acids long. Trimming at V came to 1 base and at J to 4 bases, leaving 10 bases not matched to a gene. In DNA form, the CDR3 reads TGTGCCAGCAGCTTAGGACTAGCGGGAGGCCTTTCGTCTTACAATGAGCAGTTCTTC. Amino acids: CASSLGLAGGLSSYNEQFF. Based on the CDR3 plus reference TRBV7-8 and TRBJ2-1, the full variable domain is GAGVSQSPRYKVAKRGQDVALRCDPISGHVSLFWYQQALGQGPEFLTYFQNEAQLDKSGLPSDRFFAERPEGSVSTLKIQRTQQEDSAVYLCASSLGLAGGLSSYNEQFFGPGTRLTVL.

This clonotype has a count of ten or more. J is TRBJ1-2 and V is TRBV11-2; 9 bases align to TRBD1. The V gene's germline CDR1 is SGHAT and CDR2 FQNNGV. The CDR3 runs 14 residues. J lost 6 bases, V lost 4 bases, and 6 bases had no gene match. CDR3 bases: TGTGCCAGCAGCTCACAGGGGGCGCGGCATGGCTACACCTTC. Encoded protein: CASSSQGARHGYTF.

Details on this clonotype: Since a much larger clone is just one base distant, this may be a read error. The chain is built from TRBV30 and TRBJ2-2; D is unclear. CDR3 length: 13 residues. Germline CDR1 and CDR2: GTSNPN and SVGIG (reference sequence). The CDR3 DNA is TGTGCCTGGCGTGTCATACTCACCGGGGAGCTGTTTTTT. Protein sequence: CAWRVILTGELFF. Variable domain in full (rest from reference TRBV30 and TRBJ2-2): SQTIHQWPATLVQPVGSPLSLECTVEGTSNPNLYWYRQAAGRGLQLLFYSVGIGQISSEVPQNLSASRPQDRQFILSSKKLLLSDSGFYLCAWRVILTGELFFGEGSRLTVL.

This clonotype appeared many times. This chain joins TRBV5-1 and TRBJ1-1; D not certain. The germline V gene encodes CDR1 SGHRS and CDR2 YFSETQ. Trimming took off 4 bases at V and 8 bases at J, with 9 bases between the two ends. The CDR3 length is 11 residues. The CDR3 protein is CASSPTIEAFF. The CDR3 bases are TGCGCCAGCAGCCCTACAATAGAAGCTTTCTTT.

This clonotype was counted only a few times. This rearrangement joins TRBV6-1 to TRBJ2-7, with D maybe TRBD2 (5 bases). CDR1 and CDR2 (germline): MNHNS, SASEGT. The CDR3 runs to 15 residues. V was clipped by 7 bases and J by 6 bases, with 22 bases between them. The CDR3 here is CASTLMIGLQIEQYF. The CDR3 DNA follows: TGTGCCAGCACATTAATGATAGGACTTCAGATCGAGCAGTACTTC.

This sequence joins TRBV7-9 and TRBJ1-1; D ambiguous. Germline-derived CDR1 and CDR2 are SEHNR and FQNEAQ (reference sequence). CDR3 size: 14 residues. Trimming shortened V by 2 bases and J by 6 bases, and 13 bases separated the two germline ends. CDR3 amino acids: CASSLLPSRAEAFF. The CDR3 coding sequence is TGTGCCAGCAGCTTACTTCCCAGCCGAGCTGAAGCTTTCTTT.

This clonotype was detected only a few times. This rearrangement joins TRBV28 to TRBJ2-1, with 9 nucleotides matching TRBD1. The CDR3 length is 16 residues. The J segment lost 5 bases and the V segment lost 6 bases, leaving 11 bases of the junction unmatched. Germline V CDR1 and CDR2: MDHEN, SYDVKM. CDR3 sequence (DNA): TGTGCCAGCAGCGAGCCGGGACAGGGACACCACAATGAGCAGTTCTTC. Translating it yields CASSEPGQGHHNEQFF.

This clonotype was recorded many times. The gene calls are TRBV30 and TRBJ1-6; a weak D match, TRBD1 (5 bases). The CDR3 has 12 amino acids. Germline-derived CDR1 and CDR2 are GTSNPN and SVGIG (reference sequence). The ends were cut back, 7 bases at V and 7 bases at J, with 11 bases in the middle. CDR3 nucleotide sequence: TGTGCCTCCCAACGGGGGAATTCACCCCTCCACTTT. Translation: CASQRGNSPLHF.

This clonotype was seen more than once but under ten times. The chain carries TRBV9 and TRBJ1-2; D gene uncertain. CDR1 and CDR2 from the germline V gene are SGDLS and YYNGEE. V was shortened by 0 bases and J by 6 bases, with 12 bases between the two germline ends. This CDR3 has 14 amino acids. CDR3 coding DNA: TGTGCCAGCAGCGTAGGTCCGGGTTTACATGGCTACACCTTC. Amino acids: CASSVGPGLHGYTF.

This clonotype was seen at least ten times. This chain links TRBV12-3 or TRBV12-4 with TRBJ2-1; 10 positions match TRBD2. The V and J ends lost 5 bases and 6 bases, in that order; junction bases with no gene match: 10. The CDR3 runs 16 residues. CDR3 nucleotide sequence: TGTGCCAGCAGTCCGGGACTAGCGAGTCCGGGCAATGAGCAGTTCTTC. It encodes CASSPGLASPGNEQFF.

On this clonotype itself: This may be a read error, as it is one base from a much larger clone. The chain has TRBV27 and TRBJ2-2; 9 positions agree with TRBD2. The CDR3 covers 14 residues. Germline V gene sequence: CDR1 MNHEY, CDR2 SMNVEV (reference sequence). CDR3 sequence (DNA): TGTGCCAGCAGTAGTAGCGGGAGCACCGAGGAGCTGTTTTTT. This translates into CASSSSGSTEELFF.

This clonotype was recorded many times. The CDR3 is CSAGAGARTARGAFF. CDR3 nucleotides: TGCAGTGCTGGGGCGGGTGCCCGGACAGCCCGGGGAGCTTTCTTT. This chain uses TRBV20-1 with TRBJ1-1; maybe TRBD1 (6 bases). V lost 5 bases to trimming and J lost 10 bases, with 26 bases between them. The CDR3 sequence is 15 residues long. CDR1 DFQATT and CDR2 SNEGSKA come from the germline V gene (reference sequence).

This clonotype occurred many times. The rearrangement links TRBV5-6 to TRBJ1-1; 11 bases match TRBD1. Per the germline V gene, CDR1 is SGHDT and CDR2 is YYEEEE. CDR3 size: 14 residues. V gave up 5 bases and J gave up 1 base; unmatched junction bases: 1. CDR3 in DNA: TGTGCCAGCAGAGGACAGGGGGCGAACACTGAAGCTTTCTTT. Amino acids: CASRGQGANTEAFF.

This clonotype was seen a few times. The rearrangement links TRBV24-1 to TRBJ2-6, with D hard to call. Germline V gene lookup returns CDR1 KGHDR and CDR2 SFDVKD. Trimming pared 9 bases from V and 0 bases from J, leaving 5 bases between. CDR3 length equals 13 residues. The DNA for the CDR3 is TGTGCCACCTCCGCCTCTGGGGCCAACGTCCTGACTTTC. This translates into CATSASGANVLTF.

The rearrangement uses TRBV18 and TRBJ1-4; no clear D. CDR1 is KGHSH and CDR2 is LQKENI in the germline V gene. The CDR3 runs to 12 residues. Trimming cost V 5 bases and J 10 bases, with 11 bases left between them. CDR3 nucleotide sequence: TGTGCCAGCTCATCTTCACGGGGAAAACTGTTTTTT. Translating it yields CASSSSRGKLFF.

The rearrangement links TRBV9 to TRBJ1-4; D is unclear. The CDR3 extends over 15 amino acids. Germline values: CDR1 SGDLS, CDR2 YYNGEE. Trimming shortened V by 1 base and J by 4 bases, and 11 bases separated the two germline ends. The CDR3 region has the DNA TGTGCCAGCAGCGTAAGGCCAGCACGTAATGAAAAACTGTTTTTT. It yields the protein CASSVRPARNEKLFF.

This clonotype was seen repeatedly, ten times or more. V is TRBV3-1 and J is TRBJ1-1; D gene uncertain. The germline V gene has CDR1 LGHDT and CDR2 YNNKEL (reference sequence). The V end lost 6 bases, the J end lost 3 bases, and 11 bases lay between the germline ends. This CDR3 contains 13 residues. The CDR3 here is CASSSFGDTEAFF. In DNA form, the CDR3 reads TGTGCCAGCAGTTCCTTTGGGGACACTGAAGCTTTCTTT.

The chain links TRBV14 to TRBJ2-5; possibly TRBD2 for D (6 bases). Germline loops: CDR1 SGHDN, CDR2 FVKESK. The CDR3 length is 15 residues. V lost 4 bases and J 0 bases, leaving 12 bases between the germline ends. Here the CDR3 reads CASSPLTGDQETQYF. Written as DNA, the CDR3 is TGTGCCAGCAGCCCGCTAACGGGGGACCAAGAGACCCAGTACTTC. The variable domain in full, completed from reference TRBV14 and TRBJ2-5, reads EAGVTQFPSHSVIEKGQTVTLRCDPISGHDNLYWYRRVMGKEIKFLLHFVKESKQDESGMPNNRFLAERTGGTYSTLKVQPAELEDSGVYFCASSPLTGDQETQYFGPGTRLLVL.

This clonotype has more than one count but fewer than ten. CDR3 nucleotide sequence: TGTGCCATCAGTGAGACCCCAGGGTTGAGTAGCGGGAGGGATGTCGATGAGCAGTTCTTC. It translates to CAISETPGLSSGRDVDEQFF. The chain joins TRBV10-3 to TRBJ2-1, with 11 bases identical to TRBD2. The germline V gene has CDR1 ENHRY and CDR2 SYGVKD. The CDR3 totals 20 residues. The junction had 20 bases not matched to a gene; V was cut back by 2 bases and J by 8 bases.

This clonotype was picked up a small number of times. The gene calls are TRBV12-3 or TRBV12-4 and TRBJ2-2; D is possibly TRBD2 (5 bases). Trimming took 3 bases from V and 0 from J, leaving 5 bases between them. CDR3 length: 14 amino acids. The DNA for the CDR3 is TGTGCCAGCAGTTTCGGGACGAACACCGGGGAGCTGTTTTTT. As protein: CASSFGTNTGELFF.

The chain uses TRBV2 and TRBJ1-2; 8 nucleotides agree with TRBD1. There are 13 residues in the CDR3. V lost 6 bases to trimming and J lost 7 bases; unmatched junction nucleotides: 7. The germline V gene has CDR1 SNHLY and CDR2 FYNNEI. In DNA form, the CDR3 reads TGTGCCAGCAGCGGACAGGGCTTGAGTGGCTACACCTTC. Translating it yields CASSGQGLSGYTF.

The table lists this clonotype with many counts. The CDR3 spells CASSLGVTIPYEQYF. The CDR3 bases are TGTGCCAGCAGCTTGGGGGTTACGATTCCTTACGAGCAGTACTTC. The chain carries TRBV5-5 and TRBJ2-7; D uncertain. CDR3 length: 15 residues. V was trimmed by 0 bases and J by 4 bases, leaving 14 bases between them. CDR1 is SGHKS, CDR2 YYEKEE, per germline (reference sequence).

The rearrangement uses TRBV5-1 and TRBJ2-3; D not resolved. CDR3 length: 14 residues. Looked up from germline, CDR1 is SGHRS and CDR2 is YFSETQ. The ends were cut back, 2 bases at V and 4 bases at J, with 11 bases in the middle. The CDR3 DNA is TGCGCCAGCAGCTTTCAAATCGTCGCAGATACGCAGTATTTT. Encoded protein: CASSFQIVADTQYF.

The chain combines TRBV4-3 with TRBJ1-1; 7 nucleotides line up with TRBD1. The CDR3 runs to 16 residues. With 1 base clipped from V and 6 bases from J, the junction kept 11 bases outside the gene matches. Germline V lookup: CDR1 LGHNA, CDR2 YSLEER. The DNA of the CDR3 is TGCGCCAGCAGCCAAGGACAGGGTTTTCGCGGGTCTGAAGCTTTCTTT. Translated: CASSQGQGFRGSEAFF.

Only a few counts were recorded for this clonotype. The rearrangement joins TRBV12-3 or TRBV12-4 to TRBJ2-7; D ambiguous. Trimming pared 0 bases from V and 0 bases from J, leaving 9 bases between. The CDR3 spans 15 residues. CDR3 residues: CASSLALGPSYEQYF. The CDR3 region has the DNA TGTGCCAGCAGTTTAGCCCTGGGCCCCTCCTACGAGCAGTACTTC.

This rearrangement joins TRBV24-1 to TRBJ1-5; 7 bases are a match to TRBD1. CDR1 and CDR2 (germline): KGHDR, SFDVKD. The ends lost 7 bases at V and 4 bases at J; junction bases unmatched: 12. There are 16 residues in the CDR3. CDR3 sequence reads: CATSGTRQGGNQPQHF. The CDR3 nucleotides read TGTGCCACCAGCGGGACTCGACAGGGCGGGAATCAGCCCCAGCATTTT.

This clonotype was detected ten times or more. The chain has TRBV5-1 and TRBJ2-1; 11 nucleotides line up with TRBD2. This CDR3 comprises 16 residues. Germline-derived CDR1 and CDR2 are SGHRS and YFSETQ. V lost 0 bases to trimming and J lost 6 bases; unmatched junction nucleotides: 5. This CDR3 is CASSLAGLAGSNEQFF. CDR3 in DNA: TGCGCCAGCAGCTTGGCCGGACTAGCGGGCTCCAATGAGCAGTTCTTC.